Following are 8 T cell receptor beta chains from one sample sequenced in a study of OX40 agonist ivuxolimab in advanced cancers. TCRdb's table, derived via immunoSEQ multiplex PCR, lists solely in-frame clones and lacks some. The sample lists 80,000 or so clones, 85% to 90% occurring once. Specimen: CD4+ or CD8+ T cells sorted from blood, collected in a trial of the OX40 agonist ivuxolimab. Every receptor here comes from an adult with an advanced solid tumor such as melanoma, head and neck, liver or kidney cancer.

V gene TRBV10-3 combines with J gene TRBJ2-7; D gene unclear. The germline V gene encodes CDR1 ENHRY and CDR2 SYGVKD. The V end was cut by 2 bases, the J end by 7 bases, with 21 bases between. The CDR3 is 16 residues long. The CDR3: CAISEGKGSEIREQYF. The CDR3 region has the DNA TGTGCCATCAGTGAGGGTAAAGGCAGTGAAATACGAGAGCAGTACTTC.

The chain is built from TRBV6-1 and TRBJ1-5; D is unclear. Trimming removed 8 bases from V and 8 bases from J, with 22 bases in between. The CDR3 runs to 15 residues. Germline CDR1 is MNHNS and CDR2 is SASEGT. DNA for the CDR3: TGTGCCAGCGGCCCGGCGTTAAGCAATCGGAAGCCCCAGCATTTT. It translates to CASGPALSNRKPQHF.

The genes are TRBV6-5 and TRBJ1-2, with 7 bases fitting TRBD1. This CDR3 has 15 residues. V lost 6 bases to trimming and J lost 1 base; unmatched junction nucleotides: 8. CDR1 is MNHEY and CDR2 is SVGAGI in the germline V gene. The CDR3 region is CASRHSGTVNYGYTF. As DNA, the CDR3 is TGTGCCAGCAGACACTCCGGGACAGTTAACTATGGCTACACCTTC.

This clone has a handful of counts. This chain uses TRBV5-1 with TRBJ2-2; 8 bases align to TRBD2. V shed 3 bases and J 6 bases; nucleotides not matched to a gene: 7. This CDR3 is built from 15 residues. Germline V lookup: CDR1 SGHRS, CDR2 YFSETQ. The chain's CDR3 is CASSYSGGLAGELFF. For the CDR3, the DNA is TGCGCCAGCAGCTATTCGGGAGGGCTAGCCGGGGAGCTGTTTTTT.

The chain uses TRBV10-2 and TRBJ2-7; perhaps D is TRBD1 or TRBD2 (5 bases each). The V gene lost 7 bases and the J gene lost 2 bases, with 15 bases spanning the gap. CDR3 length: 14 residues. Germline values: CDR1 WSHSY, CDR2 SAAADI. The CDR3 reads CASNREGFAYEQYF. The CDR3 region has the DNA TGCGCCAGCAACCGAGAGGGGTTCGCCTACGAGCAGTACTTC.

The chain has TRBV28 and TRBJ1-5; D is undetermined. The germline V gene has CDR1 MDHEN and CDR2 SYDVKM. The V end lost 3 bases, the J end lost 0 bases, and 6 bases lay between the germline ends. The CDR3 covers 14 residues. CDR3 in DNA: TGTGCCAGCAGTTTCCAGCTTAGCAATCAGCCCCAGCATTTT. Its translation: CASSFQLSNQPQHF.

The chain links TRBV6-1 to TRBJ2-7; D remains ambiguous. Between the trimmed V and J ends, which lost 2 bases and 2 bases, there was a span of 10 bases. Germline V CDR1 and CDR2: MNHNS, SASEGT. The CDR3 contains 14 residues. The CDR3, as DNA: TGTGCCAGCAGTGAACGGGTGGGCCCCTACGAGCAGTACTTC. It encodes CASSERVGPYEQYF.

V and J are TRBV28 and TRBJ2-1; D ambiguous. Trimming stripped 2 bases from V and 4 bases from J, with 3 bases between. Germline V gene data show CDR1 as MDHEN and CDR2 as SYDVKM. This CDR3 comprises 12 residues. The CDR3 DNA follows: TGTGCCAGCAGTTTAAGGTACAATGAGCAGTTCTTC. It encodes CASSLRYNEQFF.